This T cell receptor beta chain was recovered during a study of human T cells and chemical hapten exposure (dated by TCRdb to about 2021). Concerning the study at large: For sensitization, 2% DPC in acetone was applied to an approximately 2 cm by approximately 2 cm area of upper inner arm skin. Weekly therapeutic DPC doses were additionally applied to the scalp of patients throughout the roughly 25-week study period. Patch testing was performed on the upper back with Finn chambers containing 0.01% DPC, and the patch tests were scored after 6 days according to International Contact Dermatitis Research Group standards. Most of the patients in the cohort were female, and the cohort covered alopecia areata with under or over 50% scalp involvement, alopecia totalis and alopecia universalis. Libraries were pooled for sequencing, and per-sample TCR yields varied mainly because of small differences in library volumes within the pool. This study followed changes in the peripheral blood TCR repertoire in vivo during primary and secondary sensitization of alopecia patients to the hapten diphenylcyclopropenone (DPC). Patient blood was sampled pre-sensitization (week 0) and at 2, 6 and about 24 weeks after DPC sensitization. For TCR sequencing, blood came from 25 to 35 alopecia patients at anywhere from one to four time points (pre-sensitization, 2, 6 and 24 weeks).

On this clonotype itself: Its antigen is currently not known. Base quality data are lacking; no much larger clone is found one base away.

The library was produced with RACE. TCRdb shows the sequencer as NextSeq 500. During library preparation, unique molecular identifiers were attached to individual cDNA molecules so that TCRs could be counted in a quantitative, reproducible way. For every blood RNA sample, sequencing covered both the TCR alpha and TCR beta chains. Regarding the original processing steps: Samples had a median of roughly 91,000 TCRs, with a range from about 23,224 to 750,000. The Decombinator software suite was used to annotate the V, J and CDR3 of the TCR reads. For the PS versus PT1 abundance plots, all samples were subsampled to the same number of TCRs (28,000). Expanded TCRs were defined as absent before sensitization and observed at least eight times at the 2-week time point. TCRdb ran its own pipeline on the public reads, namely fastp trimming at Q25 and MiXCR clone calling, and kept in-frame beta chains. Rows merge per CDR3 protein into single entries with the most common DNA and genes. The V and J calls reflect TCRdb's pipeline rather than the authors' work. This sample has about 160,000 distinct CDR3 sequences in its table, and roughly 26% of those were observed once. Clones ranked in the top ten supply approximately 2.3% of the sample.

Per the publication, the time point label means: patch test 3, about 24 weeks after DPC sensitization. The treatment or condition label of this sample denotes: therapeutic diphenylcyclopropenone sensitization with weekly scalp DPC. At every patch-test visit, the blood draw took place before the patch test was put on. Patients were eligible if aged 18 to 70, diagnosed with alopecia and judged suitable for DPC therapy, and pregnant patients were excluded. Total RNA was extracted from unfractionated whole blood that had been collected in Tempus Blood RNA tubes. Study-level results and caveats: The number of PT1 expanded TCRs positively correlated with patch test score, significant at thresholds 8, 16 and 32 but not 4. Repeated subsampling changed both the strength of the expansion versus patch-test correlation and the threshold at which the correlation became significant. Because every patient had alopecia, a presumed autoimmune disease, the patients' immune response might differ from that of healthy individuals. Expanded TCRs formed significantly more large CDR3 similarity clusters than pre-sensitization or healthy control sets, consistent with antigen-driven responses. The number of TCRs above 1 in 1000 frequency did not change with DPC sensitization; there was no evidence of global repertoire structure alterations.

According to the germline V gene, CDR1 reads SNHLY and CDR2 reads FYNNEI. Trimming takes 10 bases from V and 4 bases from J, and the germline ends sit 20 bases apart. The CDR3 goes from the cysteine to the phenylalanine over 15 residues. Only CDR3 DNA remains: 45 bases, in frame from the first base. The sequence derives from a woman aged 18-29 years with alopecia areata. Some clones in this sample may be carry-over from other donors' samples. Here the chain combines TRBV2 and TRBJ2-1, and possibly TRBD2, on 6 matching bases. The specimen was whole blood, collected in connection with sensitization to the hapten diphenylcyclopropenone (DPC). The nucleotide sequence reads as follows: TGTGCCACCAACCCGGCCGCGGGGACGTACAATGAGCAGTTCTTC. It translates as CATNPAAGTYNEQFF.